This TCR beta chain came from a study of CD8+CD57+ T cells in acquired aplastic anemia. Study-wide background: Sorted CD4+ and CD8+ cells gave a mean 3.2 ug DNA, range roughly 0.2 to 27.4 ug.

Only patients with CD8+CD57+ cell expansion on flow cytometry were chosen for sequencing. In all patients, the disease was severe acquired aplastic anemia. Patients were therapy-naive when their blood was sampled. Notes on the study in general: About 30 CD8+ CDR3 sequences occurred in both the patients and the controls.

Details on this clonotype: Its antigen is currently unknown.

The CDR3 sequence is 15 residues long. The V and J ends lost 2 bases and 9 bases, in that order; junction bases with no gene match: 12. Per the germline V gene, CDR1 is DFQATT and CDR2 is SNEGSKA (reference sequence). Both TCR beta VDJ combination and CDR3 sequence profiling were carried out. Genomic DNA was the template for this profiling. MiXCR was run by TCRdb on the reads, yielding one entry per CDR3 protein. The sample records 160,000 or so distinct CDR3 sequences, more than 45% being singletons. The sample comprised sorted CD4+, CD8+, or CD8+CD57+ T cells (not recorded which) from PBMCs. The receptor was derived from a human donor with aplastic anemia. The chain recombines TRBV20-1 with TRBJ2-1; 8 bases are a match to TRBD1. CDR3 residues: CSARSETGVRTEQFF. The CDR3 nucleotides are TGCAGTGCTAGATCCGAGACAGGGGTTCGTACTGAGCAGTTCTTC.